The 24 T cell receptor beta chains below come from one sample, sequenced in a study of blood T cell repertoires in COVID-19. The repertoire was sequenced with immunoSEQ multiplex PCR; TCRdb's copy has only in-frame clones and lacks some. This sample carries some 530,000 clones, about 85% of them seen once, and the ten largest clones take just over 8%. Sequencing was carried out using PBMCs or T cells enriched from blood (not recorded which). The receptors come from a woman in her fifties or sixties who had recovered from COVID-19.

A single count supports this clone. The chain couples TRBV7-6 to TRBJ1-2; 8 nucleotides match TRBD1. The CDR3 extends over 16 amino acids. The V and J ends lost 5 bases and 4 bases, in that order; junction bases with no gene match: 12. CDR1 and CDR2 (germline): SGHVS, FNYEAQ. This chain's CDR3 is CASSQGQAQKGYGYTF. As DNA, the CDR3 is TGTGCCAGCAGCCAGGGACAGGCCCAAAAGGGCTATGGCTACACCTTC. Supplemented by reference TRBV7-6 and TRBJ1-2, the full variable domain reads GAGVSQSPRYKVTKRGQDVALRCDPISGHVSLYWYRQALGQGPEFLTYFNYEAQQDKSGLPNDRFSAERPEGSISTLTIQRTEQRDSAMYRCASSQGQAQKGYGYTFGSGTRLTVV.

V gene TRBV4-1 combines with J gene TRBJ2-7; D ambiguous. Germline CDR1 reads MGHRA; CDR2 reads YSYEKL. V lost 0 bases and J lost 6, with 18 bases in between. The CDR3 consists of 16 residues. CDR3 amino acids: CASSQDITLGGREQYF. Here the CDR3 DNA reads TGCGCCAGCAGCCAAGATATTACTCTAGGCGGTCGCGAGCAGTACTTC.

The rearrangement joins TRBV3-1 (or the pseudogene TRBV3-2) to TRBJ1-2; 8 bases are shared with TRBD1. The V gene end was trimmed by 5 bases and the J gene end by 1 base; junction bases not matched to a gene: 9. Germline V gives CDR1 LGHDT, CDR2 YNNKEL (reference sequence). This CDR3 has 16 amino acids. The CDR3 sequence: CASSDPRTGINYGYTF. The DNA for the CDR3 is TGTGCCAGCAGCGACCCTCGGACAGGGATTAACTATGGCTACACCTTC.

The chain carries TRBV2 and TRBJ1-3; 7 nucleotides line up with TRBD1. CDR3 length equals 15 residues. The germline V gene encodes CDR1 SNHLY and CDR2 FYNNEI. J was trimmed by 0 bases and V by 5 bases; bases with no gene match: 4. The CDR3 loop is CASSRGQSSGNTIYF. In nucleotides, the CDR3 is TGTGCCAGCAGTAGGGGACAGAGCTCTGGAAACACCATATATTTT.

The rearrangement links TRBV5-5 to TRBJ1-5; TRBD1 agrees at 8 bases. V lost 4 bases and J lost 2; bases outside the gene matches: 2. The CDR3 is 14 residues long. Germline V gene data show CDR1 as SGHKS and CDR2 as YYEKEE (reference sequence). The CDR3 protein is CASSPDRGNQPQHF. The CDR3 DNA follows: TGTGCCAGCAGCCCGGACAGGGGCAATCAGCCCCAGCATTTT.

The chain is built from TRBV14 and TRBJ2-1; D not certain. The CDR3 loop spans 14 amino acids. Germline CDR1 is SGHDN and CDR2 is FVKESK. The V and J ends lost 2 bases and 5 bases respectively, with 10 bases between them. The CDR3 nucleotides read TGTGCCAGCAGCCAATTCGGAGCCCACAATGAGCAGTTCTTC. Its translation: CASSQFGAHNEQFF.

This chain connects TRBV10-1 to TRBJ2-7; TRBD1 agrees at 9 bases. Trimming cost V 8 bases and J 0 bases; bases outside gene matches: 5. Germline V gene sequence: CDR1 WNHNN, CDR2 SYGVQD (reference sequence). This CDR3 region has 14 residues. The CDR3: CASPPDRGSYEQYF. The CDR3 region has the DNA TGCGCCAGCCCCCCGGACAGGGGCTCCTACGAGCAGTACTTC.

This chain links TRBV7-9 with TRBJ2-1; the match to TRBD2 covers 8 bases. This CDR3 comprises 16 residues. Germline CDR1 and CDR2: SEHNR and FQNEAQ (reference sequence). J lost 4 bases, V lost 1 base, and 6 bases had no gene match. In DNA, the CDR3 is TGTGCCAGCAGCTTAGGCGGAGCGGGGGCTTACAATGAGCAGTTCTTC. Residues: CASSLGGAGAYNEQFF. Complete variable domain (other parts from reference TRBV7-9 and TRBJ2-1): DTGVSQNPRHKITKRGQNVTFRCDPISEHNRLYWYRQTLGQGPEFLTYFQNEAQLEKSRLLSDRFSAERPKGSFSTLEIQRTEQGDSAMYLCASSLGGAGAYNEQFFGPGTRLTVL.

In its sample, this clone was seen once. This chain joins TRBV2 and TRBJ2-5, with 7 bases aligning to TRBD1. J lost 3 bases, V lost 5 bases, and 9 bases had no gene match. Germline assignment: CDR1 SNHLY and CDR2 FYNNEI. The CDR3 is 15 amino acids. CDR3 sequence (DNA): TGTGCCAGCAGTCTTGTAGGGACAGTGAAAGAGACCCAGTACTTC. Translation: CASSLVGTVKETQYF. The full variable domain, in which reference TRBV2 and TRBJ2-5 provide the parts outside the CDR3, is EPEVTQTPSHQVTQMGQEVILRCVPISNHLYFYWYRQILGQKVEFLVSFYNNEISEKSEIFDDQFSVERPDGSNFTLKIRSTKLEDSAMYFCASSLVGTVKETQYFGPGTRLLVL.

This rearrangement joins TRBV30 to TRBJ2-3; 8 bases are shared with TRBD2. V lost 4 bases, J lost 3 bases, and 9 bases stayed unmatched. In germline, CDR1 is GTSNPN, CDR2 SVGIG (reference sequence). The CDR3 length is 15 residues. The CDR3 coding sequence is TGTGCCTGGATCCCCCGGGGGGGGCCGACAGATACGCAGTATTTT. Its protein is CAWIPRGGPTDTQYF.

The chain has TRBV2 and TRBJ2-7; D is possibly TRBD1 (6 bases). CDR1 is SNHLY and CDR2 is FYNNEI in the germline V gene. With 6 bases removed from V and 2 bases from J, the gap between germline ends came to 14 bases. The CDR3 runs 14 residues. The CDR3 here is CASSIQGAPYEQYF. The CDR3 DNA sequence: TGTGCCAGCAGCATACAGGGTGCCCCCTACGAGCAGTACTTC.

This clone was picked up a small number of times. This sequence joins TRBV11-2 and TRBJ2-2; D gene unclear. V was cut by 5 bases and J by 0 bases, with 13 bases left in between. The V gene's germline CDR1 is SGHAT and CDR2 FQNNGV. The CDR3 has 16 amino acids. The CDR3 DNA sequence: TGTGCCAGCAGCGCCCTGCGTCTGGCGAACACCGGGGAGCTGTTTTTT. This codes for CASSALRLANTGELFF.

J is TRBJ2-3 and V is TRBV7-9, with 11 positions matching TRBD1. The germline gives CDR1 SEHNR, CDR2 FQNEAQ (reference sequence). CDR3 length: 16 residues. The ends lost 1 base at V and 8 bases at J; junction bases unmatched: 8. The CDR3 protein is CASSLGTGGRFRTQYF. The CDR3 nucleotides are TGTGCCAGCAGCTTAGGGACAGGGGGCCGGTTTCGTACGCAGTATTTT.

This chain links TRBV3-1 (or the pseudogene TRBV3-2) with TRBJ2-2; 10 bases map to TRBD2. This CDR3 spans 14 amino acids. J was trimmed by 4 bases and V by 4 bases; bases with no gene match: 0. The germline gives CDR1 LGHDT, CDR2 YNNKEL (reference sequence). CDR3 residues: CASSRLAGTGELFF. The DNA of the CDR3 is TGTGCCAGCAGCCGACTAGCGGGCACCGGGGAGCTGTTTTTT.

The chain joins TRBV2 to TRBJ1-2; D is unclear. The V gene's germline CDR1 is SNHLY and CDR2 FYNNEI. V was shortened by 3 bases and J by 0 bases, with 11 bases between the two germline ends. The CDR3 covers 15 residues. CDR3 nucleotides: TGTGCCAGCAGTGACGGGCCGGGAGCTAACTATGGCTACACCTTC. This translates into CASSDGPGANYGYTF.

V gene TRBV9 combines with J gene TRBJ2-2, with D maybe TRBD1 (6 bases). The length of the CDR3 is 16 residues. V was cut by 6 bases and J by 1 base, with 16 bases left in between. Germline lookup yields CDR1 SGDLS and CDR2 YYNGEE. Written as DNA, the CDR3 is TGTGCCAGCACCCTCAGGGGCGGCTGGAACACCGGGGAGCTGTTTTTT. As protein: CASTLRGGWNTGELFF.

The CDR3 spells CAGNPTGGETQYF. Written as DNA, the CDR3 is TGTGCCGGAAATCCAACGGGGGGCGAGACCCAGTACTTC. This chain connects TRBV30 to TRBJ2-5; D might be TRBD2 (7 bases). The CDR3 runs to 13 residues. Germline V gene data show CDR1 as GTSNPN and CDR2 as SVGIG (reference sequence). Between the trimmed V and J ends, which lost 8 bases and 5 bases, there was a span of 18 bases.

The rearrangement links TRBV18 to TRBJ1-5, with D perhaps TRBD1 (5 bases). Germline V CDR1 and CDR2: KGHSH, LQKENI. The CDR3 length is 13 residues. V was trimmed by 2 bases and J by 5 bases, leaving 7 bases between them. The CDR3 DNA sequence: TGTGCCAGCTCACCAGACAGCTATCAGCCCCAGCATTTT. The encoded protein is CASSPDSYQPQHF.

The sample holds one count of this clone. J is TRBJ1-5 and V is TRBV2, with D perhaps TRBD1 (6 bases). V lost 7 bases and J lost 5, with 15 bases in between. The germline gives CDR1 SNHLY, CDR2 FYNNEI. The CDR3 consists of 14 residues. CDR3 sequence reads: CASKWWDTDQPQHF. The CDR3 DNA follows: TGTGCCAGCAAATGGTGGGACACGGATCAGCCCCAGCATTTT.

This rearrangement joins TRBV11-3 to TRBJ1-2, with unresolved D. The V and J ends lost 3 bases and 1 base respectively, with 9 bases between them. Germline V gene sequence: CDR1 SGHNT, CDR2 YENEEA. This CDR3 spans 14 amino acids. DNA for the CDR3: TGTGCCAGCAGCTTGGCCGCCGTTAACTATGGCTACACCTTC. Encoded protein: CASSLAAVNYGYTF.

V is TRBV6-6 and J is TRBJ2-5, with D perhaps matching TRBD2 (7 bases). The CDR3 covers 16 residues. Per germline, CDR1 MNHNY and CDR2 SVGAGI (reference sequence). V dropped 0 bases and J dropped 2 bases, with 13 bases sitting between them. In nucleotides, the CDR3 is TGTGCCAGCAGTTACTCGTCGGGGAGGGGGCAAGAGACCCAGTACTTC. This sequence encodes CASSYSSGRGQETQYF.

The V and J genes are TRBV28 and TRBJ2-3, with 9 bases matching TRBD2. After removal of 2 bases from V and 2 bases from J, the junction contained 11 bases not matched to a gene. CDR1 and CDR2 from the germline V gene are MDHEN and SYDVKM. The CDR3 extends over 18 amino acids. DNA for the CDR3: TGTGCCAGCAGTTTAAGGGGTTTAGCGGGGGCCTACACAGATACGCAGTATTTT. The encoded protein is CASSLRGLAGAYTDTQYF.

The chain combines TRBV9 with TRBJ2-1; TRBD2 might be the D (5 bases). This CDR3 region has 14 residues. Trimming shortened V by 4 bases and J by 8 bases, and 16 bases separated the two germline ends. Germline V gene data show CDR1 as SGDLS and CDR2 as YYNGEE. Here the CDR3 reads CASSSSGKRDEQFF. Written as DNA, the CDR3 is TGTGCCAGCAGCTCGTCCGGGAAGAGAGATGAGCAGTTCTTC.

The V and J genes are TRBV3-1 (or the pseudogene TRBV3-2) and TRBJ1-3; D perhaps matches TRBD1 (5 bases). The germline gives CDR1 LGHDT, CDR2 YNNKEL (reference sequence). The CDR3 spans 15 residues. Trimming cost V 1 base and J 0 bases, with 7 bases left between them. CDR3 protein: CASSQGGSSGNTIYF. As DNA, the CDR3 is TGTGCCAGCAGCCAAGGGGGCAGCTCTGGAAACACCATATATTTT.